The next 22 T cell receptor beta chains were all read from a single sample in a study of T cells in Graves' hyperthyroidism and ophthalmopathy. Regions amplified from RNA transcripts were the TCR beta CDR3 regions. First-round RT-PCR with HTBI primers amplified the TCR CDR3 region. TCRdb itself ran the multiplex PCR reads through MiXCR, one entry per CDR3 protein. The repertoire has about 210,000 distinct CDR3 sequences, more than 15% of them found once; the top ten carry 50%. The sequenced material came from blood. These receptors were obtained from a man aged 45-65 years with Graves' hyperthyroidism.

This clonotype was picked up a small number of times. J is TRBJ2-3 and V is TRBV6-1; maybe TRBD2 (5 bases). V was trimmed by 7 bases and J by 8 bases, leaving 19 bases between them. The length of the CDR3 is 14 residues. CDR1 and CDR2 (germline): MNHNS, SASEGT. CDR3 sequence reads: CASILRELRGTQYF. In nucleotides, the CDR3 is TGTGCCAGCATTTTGAGGGAGCTTCGCGGTACGCAGTATTTT.

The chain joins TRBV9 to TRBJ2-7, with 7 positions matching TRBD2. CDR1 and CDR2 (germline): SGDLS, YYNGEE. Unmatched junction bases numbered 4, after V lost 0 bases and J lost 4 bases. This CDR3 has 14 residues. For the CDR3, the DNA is TGTGCCAGCAGCGTAGAGGGGAGGGGTTACGAGCAGTACTTC. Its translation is CASSVEGRGYEQYF.

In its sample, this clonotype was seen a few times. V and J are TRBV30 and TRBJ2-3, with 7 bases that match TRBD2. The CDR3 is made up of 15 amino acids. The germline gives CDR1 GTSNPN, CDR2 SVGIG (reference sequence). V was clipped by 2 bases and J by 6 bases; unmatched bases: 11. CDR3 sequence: CAWSPLFGEGDTQYF. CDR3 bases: TGTGCCTGGAGTCCCCTCTTTGGGGAGGGCGATACGCAGTATTTT.

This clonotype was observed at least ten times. The CDR3 DNA sequence: TGTGCCAGCAGAGAGCCCCGACGGACCGGGGAGCTGTTTTTT. Encoded protein: CASREPRRTGELFF. This sequence joins TRBV2 and TRBJ2-2; D uncertain. Looked up from germline, CDR1 is SNHLY and CDR2 is FYNNEI. V lost 6 bases and J lost 5, with 13 bases in between. CDR3 length: 14 amino acids.

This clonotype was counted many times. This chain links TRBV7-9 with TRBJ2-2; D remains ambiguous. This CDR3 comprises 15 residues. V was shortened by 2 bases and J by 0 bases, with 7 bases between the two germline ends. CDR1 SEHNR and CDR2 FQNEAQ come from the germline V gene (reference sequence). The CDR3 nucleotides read TGTGCCAGCAGCTTAAACAGTCCGAACACCGGGGAGCTGTTTTTT. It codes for CASSLNSPNTGELFF.

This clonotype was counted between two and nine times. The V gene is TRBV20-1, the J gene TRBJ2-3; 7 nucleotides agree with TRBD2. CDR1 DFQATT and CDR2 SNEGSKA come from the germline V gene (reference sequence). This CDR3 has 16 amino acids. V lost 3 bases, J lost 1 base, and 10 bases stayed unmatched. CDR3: CSASSLNGGGTDTQYF. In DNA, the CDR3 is TGCAGTGCTAGTAGCCTCAATGGGGGGGGCACAGATACGCAGTATTTT.

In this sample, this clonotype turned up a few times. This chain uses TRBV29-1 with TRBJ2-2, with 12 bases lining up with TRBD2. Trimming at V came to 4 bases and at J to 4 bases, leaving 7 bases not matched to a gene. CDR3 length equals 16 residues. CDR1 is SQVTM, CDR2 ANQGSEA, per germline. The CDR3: CSVGPSGRAGTGELFF. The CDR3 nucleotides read TGCAGCGTTGGCCCTAGCGGGAGGGCCGGCACCGGGGAGCTGTTTTTT.

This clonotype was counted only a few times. The CDR3 DNA reads as TGTGCCAGCAGTTCCCTAGCGGGAGTCAAAAACATTCAGTACTTC. Its protein product is CASSSLAGVKNIQYF. The chain is built from TRBV27 and TRBJ2-4, with 10 bases matching TRBD2. The CDR3 contains 15 residues. V lost 4 bases and J lost 3; bases outside the gene matches: 3. The germline gives CDR1 MNHEY, CDR2 SMNVEV (reference sequence).

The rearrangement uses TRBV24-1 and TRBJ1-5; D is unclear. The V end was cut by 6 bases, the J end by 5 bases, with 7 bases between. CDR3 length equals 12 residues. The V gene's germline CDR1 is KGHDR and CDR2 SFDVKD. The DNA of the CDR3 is TGTGCCACCAGTTTGGGCGATCAGCCCCAGCATTTT. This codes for CATSLGDQPQHF.

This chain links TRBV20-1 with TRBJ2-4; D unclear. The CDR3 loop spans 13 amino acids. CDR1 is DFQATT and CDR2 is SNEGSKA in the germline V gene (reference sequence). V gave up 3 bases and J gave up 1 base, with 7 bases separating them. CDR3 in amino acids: CSASWAAKNIQYF. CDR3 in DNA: TGCAGTGCTAGTTGGGCGGCCAAAAACATTCAGTACTTC.

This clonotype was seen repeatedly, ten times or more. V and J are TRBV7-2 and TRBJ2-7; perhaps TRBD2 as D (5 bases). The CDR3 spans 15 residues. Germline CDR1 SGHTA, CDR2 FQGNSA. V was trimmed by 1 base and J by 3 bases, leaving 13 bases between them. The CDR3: CASSLDGVLGYEQYF. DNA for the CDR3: TGTGCCAGCAGCTTAGATGGGGTACTAGGCTACGAGCAGTACTTC.

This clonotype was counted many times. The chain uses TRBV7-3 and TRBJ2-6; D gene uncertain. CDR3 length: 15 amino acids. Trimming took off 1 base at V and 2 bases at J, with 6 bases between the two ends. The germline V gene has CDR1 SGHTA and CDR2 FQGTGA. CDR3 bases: TGTGCCAGCAGCTTAAATCCCGCTGGGGCCAACGTCCTGACTTTC. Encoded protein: CASSLNPAGANVLTF.

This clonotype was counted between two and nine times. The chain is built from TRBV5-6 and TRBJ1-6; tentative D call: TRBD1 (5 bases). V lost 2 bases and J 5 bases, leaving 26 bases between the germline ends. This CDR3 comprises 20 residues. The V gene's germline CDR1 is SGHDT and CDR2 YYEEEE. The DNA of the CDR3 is TGTGCCAGCAGCTTTGGAGACCCTATAAAAGCCGGACAAAATAATTCACCCCTCCACTTT. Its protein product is CASSFGDPIKAGQNNSPLHF.

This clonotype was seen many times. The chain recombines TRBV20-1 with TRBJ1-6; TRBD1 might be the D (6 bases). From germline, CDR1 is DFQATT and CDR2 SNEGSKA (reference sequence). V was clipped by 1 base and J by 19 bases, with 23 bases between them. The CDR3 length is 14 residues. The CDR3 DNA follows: TGCAGTGCTAGAGGGCTGGAGATGGACAGCCCCTGTCACTTT. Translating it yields CSARGLEMDSPCHF.

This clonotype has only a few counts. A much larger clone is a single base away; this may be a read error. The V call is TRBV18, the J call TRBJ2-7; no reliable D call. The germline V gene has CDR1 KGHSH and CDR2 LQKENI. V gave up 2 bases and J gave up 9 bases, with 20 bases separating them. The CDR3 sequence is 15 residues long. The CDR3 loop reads CASSPTTHLGIGQYF. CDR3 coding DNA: TGTGCCAGCTCACCAACGACTCACCTCGGTATCGGGCAGTACTTC.

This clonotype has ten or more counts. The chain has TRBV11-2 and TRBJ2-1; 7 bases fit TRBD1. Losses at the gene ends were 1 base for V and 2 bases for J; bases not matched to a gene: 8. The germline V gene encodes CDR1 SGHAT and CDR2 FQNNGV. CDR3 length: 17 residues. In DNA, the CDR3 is TGTGCCAGCAGCTTAGCTGTAGGGCAGGGGGCCTACAATGAGCAGTTCTTC. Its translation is CASSLAVGQGAYNEQFF.

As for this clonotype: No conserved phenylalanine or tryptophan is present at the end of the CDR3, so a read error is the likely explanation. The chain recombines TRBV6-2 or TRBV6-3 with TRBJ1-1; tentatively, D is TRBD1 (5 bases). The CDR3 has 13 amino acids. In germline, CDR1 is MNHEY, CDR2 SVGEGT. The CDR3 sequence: CASNSQGNTEAFL. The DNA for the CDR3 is TGCGCCAGCAATTCTCAGGGTAACACTGAAGCTTTCCTT.

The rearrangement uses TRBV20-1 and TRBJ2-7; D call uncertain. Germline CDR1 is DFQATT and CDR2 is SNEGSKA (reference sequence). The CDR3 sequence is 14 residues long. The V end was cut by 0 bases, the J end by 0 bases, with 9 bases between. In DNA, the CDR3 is TGCAGTGCTAGAGATTTCGGAAGCTCCTACGAGCAGTACTTC. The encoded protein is CSARDFGSSYEQYF.

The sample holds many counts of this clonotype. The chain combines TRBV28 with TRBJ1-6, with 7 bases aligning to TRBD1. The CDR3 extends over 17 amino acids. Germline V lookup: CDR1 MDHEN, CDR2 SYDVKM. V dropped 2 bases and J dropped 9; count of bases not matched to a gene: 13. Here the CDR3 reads CASSLILEGDRASPLHF. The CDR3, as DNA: TGTGCCAGCAGTTTAATACTAGAGGGGGACAGAGCTTCACCCCTCCACTTT.

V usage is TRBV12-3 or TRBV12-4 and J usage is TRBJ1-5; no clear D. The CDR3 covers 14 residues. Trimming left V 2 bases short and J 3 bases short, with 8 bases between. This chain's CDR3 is CASSLQGHNQPQHF. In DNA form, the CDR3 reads TGTGCCAGCAGTTTACAAGGCCACAATCAGCCCCAGCATTTT.

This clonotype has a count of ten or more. As DNA, the CDR3 is TGTGCCAGCTCAGGACGGTTAAATGGCTACACCTTC. This sequence encodes CASSGRLNGYTF. The chain has TRBV6-1 and TRBJ1-2; no clear D. The germline V gene encodes CDR1 MNHNS and CDR2 SASEGT. V lost 8 bases to trimming and J lost 6 bases, with 13 bases between them. CDR3 length equals 12 residues.

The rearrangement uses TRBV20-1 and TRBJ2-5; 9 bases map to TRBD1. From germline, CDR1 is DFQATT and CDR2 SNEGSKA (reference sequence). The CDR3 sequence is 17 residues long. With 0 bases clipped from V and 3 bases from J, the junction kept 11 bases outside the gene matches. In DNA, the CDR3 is TGCAGTGCTAGAGATCAGAAGGGGGACAGGGTCAAAGAGACCCAGTACTTC. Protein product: CSARDQKGDRVKETQYF.